This TCR beta chain emerged from a study of early stage breast cancer tumors. Profiled with immunoSEQ multiplex PCR; TCRdb holds only in-frame clones, not every one. Of about 72,000 clones listed, 65% to 80% are singletons. This clonotype was sampled from a person in their sixties or seventies with breast cancer. Material: blood.

The chain's CDR3 is CASSPGGGGGSDTQYF. CDR3 bases: TGTGCCAGCAGCCCAGGGGGTGGGGGAGGATCAGATACGCAGTATTTT. This chain uses TRBV5-4 with TRBJ2-3; D perhaps matches TRBD1 (7 bases). V was shortened by 4 bases and J by 4 bases, with 19 bases between the two germline ends. Germline V gene lookup returns CDR1 SGHNT and CDR2 YYREEE (reference sequence). This CDR3 is built from 16 residues.